Following are 13 T cell receptor beta chains from one sample sequenced in a study of a mutant IDH1 vaccine in newly diagnosed glioma. Described time point: baseline, week 1 (first vaccination visit). The treatment here: pre-vaccination baseline after standard-of-care therapy. Clones were sequenced by immunoSEQ multiplex PCR, and TCRdb holds only the in-frame ones, with some missing. The sample has approximately 54,000 clones, more than 80% seen once; the top ten hold 15% to 25%. Material: PBMCs, obtained from a glioma patient treated with radiotherapy, temozolomide or both. Receptors were obtained from a man aged 18-30 years with glioma.

This clone was observed a few times. The V and J genes are TRBV25-1 and TRBJ1-1; the match to TRBD1 covers 8 bases. CDR1 is MGHDK, CDR2 SYGVNS, per germline. Trimming cost V 5 bases and J 6 bases; bases outside gene matches: 8. The CDR3 is 14 residues long. Here the CDR3 reads CASSSGGGKAEAFF. Here the CDR3 DNA reads TGTGCCAGCAGTTCAGGGGGCGGAAAAGCTGAAGCTTTCTTT.

This clone was seen once. The V gene is TRBV15, the J gene TRBJ1-5; the match to TRBD1 covers 7 bases. V gave up 3 bases and J gave up 3 bases; unmatched junction bases: 5. Germline V gene lookup returns CDR1 LNHNV and CDR2 YYDKDF (reference sequence). This CDR3 contains 15 residues. CDR3 sequence reads: CATSSGDRINQPQHF. CDR3 bases: TGTGCCACCAGCAGTGGGGACAGAATCAATCAGCCCCAGCATTTT. The full variable domain, completed using reference TRBV15 and TRBJ1-5, is DAMVIQNPRYQVTQFGKPVTLSCSQTLNHNVMYWYQQKSSQAPKLLFHYYDKDFNNEADTPDNFQSRRPNTSFCFLDIRSPGLGDTAMYLCATSSGDRINQPQHFGDGTRLSIL.

The J gene is TRBJ1-1, the V gene TRBV30, with TRBD1 as a possible D gene (5 bases). V lost 2 bases to trimming and J lost 5 bases, with 9 bases between them. The CDR3 has 12 residues. Germline CDR1 GTSNPN, CDR2 SVGIG (reference sequence). The CDR3 region is CAWSRRTTEAFF. The CDR3 DNA follows: TGTGCCTGGAGTCGCCGGACAACTGAAGCTTTCTTT.

The chain joins TRBV19 to TRBJ1-2; possible D gene TRBD1, 6 bases. Germline CDR1 reads LNHDA; CDR2 reads SQIVND (reference sequence). Trimming pared 8 bases from V and 4 bases from J, leaving 20 bases between. This CDR3 is 15 amino acids long. The CDR3 DNA reads as TGTGCCAGTTCTCGTCAAAGCAGGGGCAGCTATGGCTACACCTTC. Translated, it gives CASSRQSRGSYGYTF.

The genes are TRBV30 and TRBJ1-1; 9 nucleotides agree with TRBD1. The CDR3 runs 13 residues. The J segment lost 1 base and the V segment lost 5 bases, leaving 2 bases of the junction unmatched. The V gene's germline CDR1 is GTSNPN and CDR2 SVGIG (reference sequence). As DNA, the CDR3 is TGTGCCTGGGGGGGACAGGGGAACACTGAAGCTTTCTTT. Translated, it gives CAWGGQGNTEAFF.

This clone was recorded only once. V usage is TRBV5-1 and J usage is TRBJ2-7, with TRBD2 matching 10 bases. The CDR3 extends over 15 amino acids. J gave up 6 bases and V 4 bases, and 10 bases lay outside the gene matches. From germline, CDR1 is SGHRS and CDR2 YFSETQ. The CDR3 loop is CASSVEPGLATEQYF. The CDR3 nucleotides are TGCGCCAGCAGCGTGGAACCGGGACTAGCGACCGAGCAGTACTTC.

V usage is TRBV2 and J usage is TRBJ1-3; D unclear. Germline V CDR1 and CDR2: SNHLY, FYNNEI. Trimming shortened V by 2 bases and J by 9 bases, and 8 bases separated the two germline ends. The CDR3 is made up of 12 amino acids. CDR3 DNA sequence: TGTGCCAGCAGTGAAAACCCCCCCACCATATATTTT. The encoded protein is CASSENPPTIYF.

V usage is TRBV30 and J usage is TRBJ1-2, with a weak D call TRBD1 (6 bases). Trimming stripped 7 bases from V and 7 bases from J, with 19 bases between. The CDR3 is 13 amino acids. Germline V gives CDR1 GTSNPN, CDR2 SVGIG (reference sequence). The CDR3 loop reads CASPTGPMIGYTF. CDR3 sequence (DNA): TGTGCCTCTCCAACAGGGCCCATGATTGGCTACACCTTC.

The rearrangement joins TRBV30 to TRBJ1-1; D unclear. Deletions cut 5 bases from V and 6 bases from J, with 10 bases between. The CDR3 is made up of 11 amino acids. CDR1 is GTSNPN, CDR2 SVGIG, per germline (reference sequence). The CDR3 loop reads CAWATHAEAFF. The CDR3 DNA follows: TGTGCCTGGGCGACCCACGCTGAAGCTTTCTTT.

As to this clone: The junction and the germline gene differ at one end; a read error may be behind it. The chain employs TRBV4-2 and TRBJ1-1; D not resolved. The germline V gene encodes CDR1 LGHNA and CDR2 YNFKEQ. The CDR3 is 13 amino acids. The CDR3 nucleotides are TGTGCCAGCAGCCAAGATAGGCCCACTGGAGCTTTCTTT. Its protein product is CASSQDRPTGAFF.

Note on this clone: A junction end diverges from the germline sequence, so it may reflect a read error. The CDR3 protein is CASSDLQGSRLF. The CDR3 DNA reads TGTGCCAGCAGCGATTTACAGGGTTCGCGCCTCTTT. The chain is built from TRBV27 and TRBJ1-1, with a possible D match to TRBD1 (6 bases). The germline V gene encodes CDR1 MNHEY and CDR2 SMNVEV (reference sequence). The CDR3 is 12 residues long.

V is TRBV6-1 and J is TRBJ1-1, with D perhaps TRBD1 (5 bases). CDR1 is MNHNS, CDR2 SASEGT, per germline. Trimming cost V 7 bases and J 0 bases, with 12 bases left between them. CDR3 size: 14 residues. The CDR3 DNA is TGTGCCAGCACGGGGGTACAAATGAACACTGAAGCTTTCTTT. It is translated as CASTGVQMNTEAFF.

This chain joins TRBV7-2 and TRBJ1-2; D is uncertain. V lost 1 base to trimming and J lost 4 bases, with 13 bases between them. Germline loops: CDR1 SGHTA, CDR2 FQGNSA. The CDR3 totals 15 residues. In DNA form, the CDR3 reads TGTGCCAGCAGCTTAGGGCCTCGGGAGGGCTATGGCTACACCTTC. This codes for CASSLGPREGYGYTF.